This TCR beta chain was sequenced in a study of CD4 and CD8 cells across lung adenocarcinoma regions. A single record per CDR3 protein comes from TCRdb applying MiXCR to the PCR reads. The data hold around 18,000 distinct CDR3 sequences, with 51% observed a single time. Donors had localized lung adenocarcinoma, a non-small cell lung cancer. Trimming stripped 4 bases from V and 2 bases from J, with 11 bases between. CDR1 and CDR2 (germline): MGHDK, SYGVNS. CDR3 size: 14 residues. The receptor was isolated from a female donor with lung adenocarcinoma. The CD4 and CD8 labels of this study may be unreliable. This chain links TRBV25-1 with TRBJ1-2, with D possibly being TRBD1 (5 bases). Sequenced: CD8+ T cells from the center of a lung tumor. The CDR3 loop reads CASSVAGSNYGYTF. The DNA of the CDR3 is TGTGCCAGCAGTGTCGCAGGGTCCAACTATGGCTACACCTTC.